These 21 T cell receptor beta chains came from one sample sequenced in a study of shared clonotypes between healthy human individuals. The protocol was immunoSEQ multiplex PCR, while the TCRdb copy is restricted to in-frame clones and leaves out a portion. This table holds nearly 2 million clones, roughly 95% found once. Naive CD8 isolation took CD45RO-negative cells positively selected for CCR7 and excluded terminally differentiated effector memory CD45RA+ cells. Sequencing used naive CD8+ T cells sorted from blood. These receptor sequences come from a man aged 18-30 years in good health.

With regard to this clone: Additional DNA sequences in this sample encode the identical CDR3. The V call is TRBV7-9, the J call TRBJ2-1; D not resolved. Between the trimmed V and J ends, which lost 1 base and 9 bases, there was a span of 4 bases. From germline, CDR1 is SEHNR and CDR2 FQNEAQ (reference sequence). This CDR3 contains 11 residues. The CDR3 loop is CASSLEFEQFF. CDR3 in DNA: TGTGCCAGCAGCTTAGAGTTTGAGCAGTTCTTC.

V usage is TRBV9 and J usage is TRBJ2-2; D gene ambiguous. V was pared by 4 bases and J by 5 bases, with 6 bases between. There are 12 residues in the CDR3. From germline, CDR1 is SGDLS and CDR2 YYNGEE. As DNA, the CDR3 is TGTGCCAGCAGCAAGGAAACCGGGGAGCTGTTTTTT. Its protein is CASSKETGELFF.

The CDR3 here is CASSSPRSPYEQYF. Written as DNA, the CDR3 is TGTGCCAGCAGTTCACCCAGGTCCCCCTACGAGCAGTACTTC. V gene TRBV27 combines with J gene TRBJ2-7; unclear D gene. Trimming stripped 4 bases from V and 2 bases from J, with 12 bases between. From germline, CDR1 is MNHEY and CDR2 SMNVEV (reference sequence). The CDR3 is 14 residues long.

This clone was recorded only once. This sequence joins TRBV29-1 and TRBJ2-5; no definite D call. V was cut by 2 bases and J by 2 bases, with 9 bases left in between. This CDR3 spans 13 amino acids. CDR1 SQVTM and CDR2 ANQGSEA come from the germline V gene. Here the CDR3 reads CSVEPDPQETQYF. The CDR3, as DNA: TGCAGCGTTGAACCTGACCCGCAAGAGACCCAGTACTTC. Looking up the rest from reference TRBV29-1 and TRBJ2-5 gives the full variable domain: SAVISQKPSRDICQRGTSLTIQCQVDSQVTMMFWYRQQPGQSLTLIATANQGSEATYESGFVIDKFPISRPNLTFSTLTVSNMSPEDSSIYLCSVEPDPQETQYFGPGTRLLVL.

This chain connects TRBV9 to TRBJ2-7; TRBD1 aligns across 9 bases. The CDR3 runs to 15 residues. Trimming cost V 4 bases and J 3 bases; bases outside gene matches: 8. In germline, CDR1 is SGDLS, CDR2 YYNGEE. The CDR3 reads CASSPEGQGFYEQYF. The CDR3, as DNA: TGTGCCAGCAGCCCGGAGGGACAGGGTTTCTACGAGCAGTACTTC.

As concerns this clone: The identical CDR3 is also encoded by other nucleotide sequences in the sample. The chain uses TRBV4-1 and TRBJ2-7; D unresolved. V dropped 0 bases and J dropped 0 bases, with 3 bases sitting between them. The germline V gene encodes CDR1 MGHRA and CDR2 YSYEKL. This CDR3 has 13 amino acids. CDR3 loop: CASSQESSYEQYF. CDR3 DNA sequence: TGCGCCAGCAGCCAAGAGTCCTCCTACGAGCAGTACTTC.

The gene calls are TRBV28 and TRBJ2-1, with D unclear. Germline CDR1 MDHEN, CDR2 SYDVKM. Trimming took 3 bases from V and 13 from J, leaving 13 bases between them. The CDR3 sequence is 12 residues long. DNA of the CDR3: TGTGCCAGCAGTTTTGGCCCGGTCCCCCAGTTCTTC. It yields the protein CASSFGPVPQFF.

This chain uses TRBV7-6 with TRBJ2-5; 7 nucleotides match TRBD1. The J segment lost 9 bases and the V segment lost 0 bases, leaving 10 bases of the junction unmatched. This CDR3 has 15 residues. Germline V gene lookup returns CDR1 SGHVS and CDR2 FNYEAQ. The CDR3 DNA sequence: TGTGCCAGCAGCTTAGCGTCTCGGGACAGTCGGTCCCAGTACTTC. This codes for CASSLASRDSRSQYF.

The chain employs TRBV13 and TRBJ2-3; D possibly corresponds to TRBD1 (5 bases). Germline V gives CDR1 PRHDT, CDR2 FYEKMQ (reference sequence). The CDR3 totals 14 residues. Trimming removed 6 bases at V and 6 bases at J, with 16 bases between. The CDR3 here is CASSPDTGWDTQYF. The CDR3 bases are TGTGCCAGCAGTCCGGACACCGGTTGGGATACGCAGTATTTT.

CDR3 nucleotide sequence: TGTGCCAGCAGTGAAGCTTGGACGGGGATTACAGATACGCAGTATTTT. This translates into CASSEAWTGITDTQYF. This sequence joins TRBV2 and TRBJ2-3; possible D gene TRBD2, 5 bases. V was clipped by 0 bases and J by 3 bases, with 13 bases between them. CDR3 length: 16 amino acids. Germline V CDR1 and CDR2: SNHLY, FYNNEI.

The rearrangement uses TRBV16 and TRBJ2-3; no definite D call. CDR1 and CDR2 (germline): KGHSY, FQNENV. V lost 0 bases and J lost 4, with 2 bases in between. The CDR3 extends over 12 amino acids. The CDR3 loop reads CASSQSPDTQYF. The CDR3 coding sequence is TGTGCCAGCAGCCAATCCCCAGATACGCAGTATTTT.

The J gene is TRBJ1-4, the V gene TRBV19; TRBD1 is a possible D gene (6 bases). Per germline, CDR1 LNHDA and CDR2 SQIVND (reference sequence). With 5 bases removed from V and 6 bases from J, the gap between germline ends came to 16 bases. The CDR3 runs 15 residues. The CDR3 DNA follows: TGTGCCAGTAGTCCCTTGGGGGGGCACGATGAAAAACTGTTTTTT. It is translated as CASSPLGGHDEKLFF.

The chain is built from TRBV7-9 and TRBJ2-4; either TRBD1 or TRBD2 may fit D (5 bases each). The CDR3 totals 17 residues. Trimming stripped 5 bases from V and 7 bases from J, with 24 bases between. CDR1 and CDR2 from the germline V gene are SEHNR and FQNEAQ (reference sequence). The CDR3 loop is CASSARDGVRDGNIQYF. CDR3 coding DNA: TGTGCCAGCAGCGCGAGGGACGGGGTAAGGGATGGGAACATTCAGTACTTC.

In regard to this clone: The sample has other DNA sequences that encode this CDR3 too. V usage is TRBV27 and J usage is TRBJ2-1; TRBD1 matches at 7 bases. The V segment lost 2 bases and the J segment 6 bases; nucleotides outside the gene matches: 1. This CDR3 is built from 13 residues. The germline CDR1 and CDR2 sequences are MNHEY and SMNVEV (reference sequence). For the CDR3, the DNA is TGTGCCAGCAGTTTAGGGACAGTCAATGAGCAGTTCTTC. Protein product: CASSLGTVNEQFF.

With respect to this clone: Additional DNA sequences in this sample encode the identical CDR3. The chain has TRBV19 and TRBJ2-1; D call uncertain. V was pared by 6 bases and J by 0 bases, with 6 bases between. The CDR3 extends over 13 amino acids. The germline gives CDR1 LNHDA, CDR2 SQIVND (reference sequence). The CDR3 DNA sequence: TGTGCCAGTAGGGAAAGCTCCTACAATGAGCAGTTCTTC. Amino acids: CASRESSYNEQFF.

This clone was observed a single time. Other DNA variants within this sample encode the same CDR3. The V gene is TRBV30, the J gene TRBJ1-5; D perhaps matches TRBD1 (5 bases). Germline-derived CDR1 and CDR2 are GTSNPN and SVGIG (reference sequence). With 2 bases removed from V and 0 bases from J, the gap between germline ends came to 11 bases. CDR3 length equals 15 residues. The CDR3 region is CAWSPGGGSNQPQHF. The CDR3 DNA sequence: TGTGCCTGGAGTCCGGGTGGGGGTAGCAATCAGCCCCAGCATTTT.

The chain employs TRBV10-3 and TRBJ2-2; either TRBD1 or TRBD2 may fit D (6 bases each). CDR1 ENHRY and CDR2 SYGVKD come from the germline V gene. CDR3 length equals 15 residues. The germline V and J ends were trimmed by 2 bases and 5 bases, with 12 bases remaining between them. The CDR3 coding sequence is TGTGCCATCAGTGAGGGGGGGCGCAGAACCGGGGAGCTGTTTTTT. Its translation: CAISEGGRRTGELFF.

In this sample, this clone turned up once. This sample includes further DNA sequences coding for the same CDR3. In DNA form, the CDR3 reads TGTGCCAGCAGTCCCGGGACTAGCGGTTACAATGAGCAGTTCTTC. Translated, it gives CASSPGTSGYNEQFF. This chain joins TRBV6-5 and TRBJ2-1, with 11 bases fitting TRBD2. Trimming removed 5 bases from V and 4 bases from J; junction bases left unmatched: 4. From germline, CDR1 is MNHEY and CDR2 SVGAGI. This CDR3 has 15 residues.

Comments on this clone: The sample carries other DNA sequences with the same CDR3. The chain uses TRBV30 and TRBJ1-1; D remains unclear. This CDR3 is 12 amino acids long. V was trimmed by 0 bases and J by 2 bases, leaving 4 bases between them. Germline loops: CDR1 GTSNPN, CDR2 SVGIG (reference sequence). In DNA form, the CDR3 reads TGTGCCTGGAGTGTGTCAAACACTGAAGCTTTCTTT. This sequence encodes CAWSVSNTEAFF. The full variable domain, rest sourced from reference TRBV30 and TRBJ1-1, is SQTIHQWPATLVQPVGSPLSLECTVEGTSNPNLYWYRQAAGRGLQLLFYSVGIGQISSEVPQNLSASRPQDRQFILSSKKLLLSDSGFYLCAWSVSNTEAFFGQGTRLTVV.

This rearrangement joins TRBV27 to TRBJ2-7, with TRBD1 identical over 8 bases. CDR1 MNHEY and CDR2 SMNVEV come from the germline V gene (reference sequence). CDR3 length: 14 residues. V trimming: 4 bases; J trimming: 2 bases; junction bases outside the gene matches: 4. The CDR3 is CASSSPGQAYEQYF. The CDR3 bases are TGTGCCAGCAGTTCACCGGGACAGGCCTACGAGCAGTACTTC.

The CDR3 is CASSSWTGAGTYEQYF. The CDR3, as DNA: TGTGCCAGCAGCTCATGGACAGGAGCTGGAACCTACGAGCAGTACTTC. The rearrangement joins TRBV11-2 to TRBJ2-7; TRBD1 matches at 7 bases. V lost 4 bases to trimming and J lost 2 bases; unmatched junction nucleotides: 11. Germline values: CDR1 SGHAT, CDR2 FQNNGV. CDR3 length equals 16 residues.